The clone carrying this T cell receptor beta chain appeared a few times. As yet, its antigen is unknown. This record comes from a study of CD8 T cells in ankylosing spondylitis. Findings and limits, study-wide: Relatively rare in peripheral blood, disease-linked clones were also CD8+. There was a TCR beta motif, made of roughly eight highly homologous variants, that appeared characteristic of ankylosing spondylitis blood.

This CDR3 comprises 17 residues. V was cut by 6 bases and J by 6 bases, with 24 bases left in between. Per germline, CDR1 MNHEY and CDR2 SMNVEV (reference sequence). TCRdb reprocessed the 5' RACE reads via MiXCR and lists one record per CDR3 protein. This sample has roughly 450,000 distinct CDR3 sequences, with 26% found just once. This chain uses TRBV27 with TRBJ2-1; D is tentatively TRBD1 or TRBD2 (7 bases each). Input material: blood, either unsorted or a sorted T cell fraction (not recorded which). This sequence originates from a male donor with ankylosing spondylitis. The CDR3 loop is CASRRAGGVQTGNEQFF. In DNA form, the CDR3 reads TGTGCCAGCAGAAGGGCAGGGGGGGTCCAAACAGGCAATGAGCAGTTCTTC.